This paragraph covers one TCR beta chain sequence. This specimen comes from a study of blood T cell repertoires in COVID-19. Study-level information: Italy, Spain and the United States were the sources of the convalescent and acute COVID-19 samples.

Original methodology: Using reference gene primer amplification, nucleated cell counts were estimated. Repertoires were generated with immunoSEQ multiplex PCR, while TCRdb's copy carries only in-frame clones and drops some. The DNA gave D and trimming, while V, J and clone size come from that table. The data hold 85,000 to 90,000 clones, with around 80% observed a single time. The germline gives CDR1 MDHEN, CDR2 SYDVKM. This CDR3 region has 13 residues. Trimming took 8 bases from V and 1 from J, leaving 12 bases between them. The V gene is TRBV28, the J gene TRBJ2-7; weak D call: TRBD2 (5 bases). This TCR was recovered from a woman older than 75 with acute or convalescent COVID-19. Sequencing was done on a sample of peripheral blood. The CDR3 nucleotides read TGTGCCAGCGGGAGCCAGGAGTCCTACGAGCAGTACTTC. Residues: CASGSQESYEQYF.